This T cell receptor beta chain is from a study of neurological immune-mediated disorders. Study-level results: Phylogenetic grouping assigned the repertoires of 18 of 34 multiple sclerosis patients to a single related-CDR3 cluster, which may represent a signature.

Time point indicated: longitudinal time-point 1 (baseline). Ten or more counts support this clonotype. Its matching antigen is unknown. 5'RACE with 10-nucleotide random UMIs generated the cDNA. One entry per CDR3 protein results from TCRdb running MiXCR on the 5' RACE reads. The sample includes approximately 36,000 distinct CDR3 sequences, about 3.3% of them seen just once. CDR3 length equals 15 residues. The germline CDR1 and CDR2 sequences are MNHEY and SMNVEV (reference sequence). Trimming took 3 bases from V and 4 from J, leaving 13 bases between them. The chain carries TRBV27 and TRBJ1-5; the D is unclear. The clonotype comes from a woman in her sixties or seventies with multiple sclerosis. Sequencing was performed on PBMCs. In nucleotides, the CDR3 is TGTGCCAGCAGTTTGTCCCTTCTAGGGAATCAGCCCCAGCATTTT. This sequence encodes CASSLSLLGNQPQHF.